This T cell receptor (beta chain) emerged from a study of sequential checkpoint blockade in melanoma. Study summary: First-line arms were nivolumab then ipilimumab, or the reverse, randomized 1:1.

The assay was immunoSEQ multiplex PCR, and TCRdb's table has in-frame clones only and misses some. The sample comprises 15,000 to 20,000 clones, roughly 74% of which are singletons, and 30% to 40% rests with the top ten. The treatment: randomized to nivolumab then ipilimumab (arm A) or the reverse (arm B). The CDR3 consists of 14 residues. V was clipped by 4 bases and J by 7 bases; unmatched bases: 9. Germline CDR1 reads SGHNT; CDR2 reads YYREEE (reference sequence). The clonotype comes from a human donor with melanoma. The chain is built from TRBV5-4 and TRBJ2-7, with 9 positions matching TRBD2. The sequencing here drew on CD8+ T cells sorted from blood (inferred from file names), taken from a patient given nivolumab and ipilimumab in sequence. The CDR3 DNA sequence: TGTGCCAGCAGCCTAGTAGCGGGGGATAGTGAGCAGTACTTC. Translation gives CASSLVAGDSEQYF.